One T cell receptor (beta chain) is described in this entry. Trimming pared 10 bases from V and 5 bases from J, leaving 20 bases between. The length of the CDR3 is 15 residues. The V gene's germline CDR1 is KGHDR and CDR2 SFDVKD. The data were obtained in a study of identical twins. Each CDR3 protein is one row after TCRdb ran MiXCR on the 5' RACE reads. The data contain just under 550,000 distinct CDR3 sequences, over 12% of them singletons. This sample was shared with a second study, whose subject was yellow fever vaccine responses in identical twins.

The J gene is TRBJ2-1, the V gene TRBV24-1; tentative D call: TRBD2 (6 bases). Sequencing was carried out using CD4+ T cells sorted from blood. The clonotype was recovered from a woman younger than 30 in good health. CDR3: CATGGAGPLDNEQFF. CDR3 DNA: TGTGCCACAGGAGGGGCGGGGCCCTTAGACAATGAGCAGTTCTTC.